Each of the 9 T cell receptor beta chains below was sequenced from the same sample in a study of beta chain features in type 1 diabetes. Of the isolated RNA, all was reverse transcribed, and so the sequenced material was expressed TCRB transcripts. The method was immunoSEQ multiplex PCR; TCRdb's version includes in-frame clones alone and lacks a portion of them. The sample lists about 230,000 clones, more than 15% seen once, with about 0.08% in the top ten. Their antigens are not known. Study-level points and caveats: All four CD4+ subsets of Type 1 diabetes patients contained TCRB CDR3s that were moderately but significantly shorter.

The sample comprised naive CD4+ T cells from blood. The receptors shown here come from a man younger than 40 with type 1 diabetes.

This chain's CDR3 is CASSNGGSRYEQYF. Here the CDR3 DNA reads TGTGCCAGCAGCAATGGGGGGAGCCGCTACGAGCAGTACTTC. V gene TRBV9 combines with J gene TRBJ2-7; D possibly corresponds to TRBD2 (6 bases). Trimming removed 4 bases from V and 3 bases from J, with 14 bases in between. The CDR3 contains 14 residues. Germline V CDR1 and CDR2: SGDLS, YYNGEE.

This chain joins TRBV25-1 and TRBJ1-2; D gene ambiguous. This CDR3 has 17 residues. The V end lost 2 bases, the J end lost 1 base, and 17 bases lay between the germline ends. Germline V gene data show CDR1 as MGHDK and CDR2 as SYGVNS. The CDR3 DNA sequence: TGTGCCAGCAGTGAAGGCCCGCTCCGGCCTCTTAACTATGGCTACACCTTC. Residues: CASSEGPLRPLNYGYTF.

The genes are TRBV15 and TRBJ2-3, with a weak D call TRBD1 (6 bases). V shed 0 bases and J shed 2 bases, with 12 bases lying between them. This CDR3 has 16 amino acids. CDR1 is LNHNV, CDR2 YYDKDF, per germline (reference sequence). CDR3: CATSRDRQDLTDTQYF. CDR3 nucleotide sequence: TGTGCCACCAGCAGAGACCGACAGGACCTCACAGATACGCAGTATTTT.

J is TRBJ2-2 and V is TRBV6-5; D perhaps matches TRBD1 (6 bases). The CDR3 length is 15 residues. The germline V gene has CDR1 MNHEY and CDR2 SVGAGI. Trimming cost V 2 bases and J 1 base, with 8 bases left between them. CDR3 residues: CASSYRGQNTGELFF. CDR3 in DNA: TGTGCCAGCAGTTACCGGGGACAGAACACCGGGGAGCTGTTTTTT.

DNA for the CDR3: TGTGCCAGCAGCCCGGACAGGGGTTTTTCCTACGAGCAGTACTTC. This gives the protein CASSPDRGFSYEQYF. This rearrangement joins TRBV7-2 to TRBJ2-7, with 9 bases lining up with TRBD1. Germline V gives CDR1 SGHTA, CDR2 FQGNSA. V dropped 5 bases and J dropped 1; count of bases not matched to a gene: 6. The CDR3 loop spans 15 amino acids.

The V call is TRBV19, the J call TRBJ2-7, with 13 bases aligning to TRBD2. The CDR3 runs to 13 residues. V lost 9 bases, J lost 6 bases, and 5 bases stayed unmatched. CDR1 is LNHDA and CDR2 is SQIVND in the germline V gene (reference sequence). The DNA of the CDR3 is TGTGCCAGCGGGACTAGCGGGACAGGCGAGCAGTACTTC. Its protein product is CASGTSGTGEQYF. Based on the CDR3 plus reference TRBV19 and TRBJ2-7, the full variable domain is DGGITQSPKYLFRKEGQNVTLSCEQNLNHDAMYWYRQDPGQGLRLIYYSQIVNDFQKGDIAEGYSVSREKKESFPLTVTSAQKNPTAFYLCASGTSGTGEQYFGPGTRLTVT.

The genes are TRBV7-8 and TRBJ2-1; the match to TRBD2 covers 7 bases. In germline, CDR1 is SGHVS, CDR2 FQNEAQ. The CDR3 extends over 15 amino acids. Germline trimming cut 1 base from V and 6 bases from J; bases unmatched to any gene: 6. The CDR3 is CASSLGLAALNEQFF. CDR3 in DNA: TGTGCCAGCAGCTTAGGACTAGCAGCCCTCAATGAGCAGTTCTTC.

This rearrangement joins TRBV7-2 to TRBJ1-2; 9 bases match TRBD1. V was clipped by 5 bases and J by 7 bases; unmatched bases: 11. Per germline, CDR1 SGHTA and CDR2 FQGNSA. This CDR3 has 15 amino acids. CDR3 nucleotide sequence: TGTGCCAGCAGCCCACCCGCCCACAGGGGGCGTGGCTACACCTTC. Translating it yields CASSPPAHRGRGYTF.

There are a few counts of this clone. CDR3 region: CASSYSVSGANVLTF. For the CDR3, the DNA is TGTGCCAGCAGTTACTCGGTCTCTGGGGCCAACGTCCTGACTTTC. The V gene is TRBV6-5, the J gene TRBJ2-6; no firm D call. The CDR3 sequence is 15 residues long. Trimming removed 0 bases at V and 0 bases at J, with 3 bases between. Germline-derived CDR1 and CDR2 are MNHEY and SVGAGI.